This T cell receptor (beta chain) was recovered during a study of Ad26.COV2.S vaccination and SARS-CoV-2 variants. Clones were read by immunoSEQ multiplex PCR, and TCRdb kept only the in-frame ones, dropping some. Of more than 300,000 clones listed, roughly 90% were seen once; the top ten hold approximately 4.5%. Treatment denoted: 15 to 20 received Ad26.COV2.S at low or high dose, single or two shots; 5 received placebo; per-sample allocation not given. Following the first vaccine or placebo injection, samples were taken on day 63. The CDR3 spans 13 residues. Germline V lookup: CDR1 SGHAT, CDR2 FQDESV (reference sequence). V was pared by 1 base and J by 5 bases, with 6 bases between.

The sequencing used peripheral blood, collected in a trial of Ad26.COV2.S vaccine versus placebo. This TCR was sampled from a person between 18 and 59 years old who received the Ad26.COV2.S COVID-19 vaccine or a placebo. V usage is TRBV11-1 and J usage is TRBJ2-1; D gene unclear. DNA of the CDR3: TGTGCCAGCAGCTTAGATCGGCACAATGAGCAGTTCTTC. Protein sequence: CASSLDRHNEQFF.